This passage covers 12 T cell receptor beta chains from one sample sequenced in a study of CD8 T cells in ankylosing spondylitis. TCRdb reanalysed the 5' RACE reads using MiXCR and keeps one entry per CDR3 protein. Counted here are around 300,000 distinct CDR3 sequences, 14% to 15% occurring once; the ten biggest clones make up 0.85% to 1.4%. Sample: blood, either unsorted or a sorted T cell fraction (not recorded which). Every receptor here comes from a male donor with ankylosing spondylitis or in good health (not recorded which).

Only a few counts were recorded for this clonotype. The chain is built from TRBV7-7 and TRBJ2-2, with D hard to call. Germline CDR1 reads SSHAT; CDR2 reads FNYEAQ (reference sequence). V lost 1 base and J lost 6, with 9 bases in between. This CDR3 region has 14 residues. The CDR3 protein is CASSLVYEPGELFF. Written as DNA, the CDR3 is TGTGCCAGCAGCTTAGTGTATGAGCCCGGGGAGCTGTTTTTT.

In its sample, this clonotype was seen a few times. The chain has TRBV10-3 and TRBJ2-6; possibly TRBD1 for D (5 bases). The germline V gene has CDR1 ENHRY and CDR2 SYGVKD. This CDR3 is built from 17 residues. Trimming took 1 base from V and 0 from J, leaving 10 bases between them. CDR3 in amino acids: CAISEYARGSGANVLTF. The CDR3 region has the DNA TGTGCCATCAGTGAGTACGCAAGGGGCTCTGGGGCCAACGTCCTGACTTTC.

This clonotype was detected only a few times. This chain joins TRBV10-3 and TRBJ1-1; perhaps TRBD1 as D (5 bases). CDR1 and CDR2 (germline): ENHRY, SYGVKD. V lost 7 bases and J 0 bases, leaving 9 bases between the germline ends. This CDR3 spans 13 amino acids. CDR3 protein: CAIKGAMNTEAFF. DNA of the CDR3: TGTGCCATCAAAGGGGCGATGAACACTGAAGCTTTCTTT.

The sample holds a few counts of this clonotype. The V and J genes are TRBV19 and TRBJ1-5; D gene unclear. The germline V and J ends were trimmed by 1 base and 5 bases, with 3 bases remaining between them. Germline values: CDR1 LNHDA, CDR2 SQIVND (reference sequence). There are 12 residues in the CDR3. The CDR3: CASSIGYQPQHF. DNA of the CDR3: TGTGCCAGTAGTATAGGGTATCAGCCCCAGCATTTT. Filled out from reference TRBV19 and TRBJ1-5, the complete variable domain reads DGGITQSPKYLFRKEGQNVTLSCEQNLNHDAMYWYRQDPGQGLRLIYYSQIVNDFQKGDIAEGYSVSREKKESFPLTVTSAQKNPTAFYLCASSIGYQPQHFGDGTRLSIL.

This clonotype was detected many times. The V and J genes are TRBV11-2 and TRBJ2-3, with 10 bases lining up with TRBD2. V lost 6 bases to trimming and J lost 6 bases; unmatched junction nucleotides: 12. This CDR3 has 16 amino acids. From germline, CDR1 is SGHAT and CDR2 FQNNGV. The DNA of the CDR3 is TGTGCCAGCAGTCAGCGGACTAGCGGTTTTTCGGATACGCAGTATTTT. Encoded protein: CASSQRTSGFSDTQYF.

This clonotype showed up many times. J is TRBJ2-7 and V is TRBV5-1; 7 nucleotides match TRBD1. CDR3 length: 13 amino acids. V lost 4 bases to trimming and J lost 4 bases; unmatched junction nucleotides: 5. The germline gives CDR1 SGHRS, CDR2 YFSETQ. CDR3 loop: CASSIGTAYEQYF. DNA for the CDR3: TGCGCCAGCAGCATCGGGACAGCATACGAGCAGTACTTC.

The CDR3 region is CSAGGTGGGQPQHF. Here the CDR3 DNA reads TGCAGTGCTGGCGGGACAGGGGGAGGTCAGCCCCAGCATTTT. The chain uses TRBV20-1 and TRBJ1-5; 11 positions match TRBD1. The CDR3 contains 14 residues. Germline V gene lookup returns CDR1 DFQATT and CDR2 SNEGSKA (reference sequence). V lost 5 bases to trimming and J lost 6 bases; unmatched junction nucleotides: 6.

This clonotype was observed a handful of times. The J gene is TRBJ2-5, the V gene TRBV6-1; possible D gene TRBD2, 5 bases. Germline CDR1 reads MNHNS; CDR2 reads SASEGT. The CDR3 loop spans 14 amino acids. Trimming removed 6 bases from V and 5 bases from J, with 16 bases in between. The CDR3 coding sequence is TGTGCCAGCAGGAACTACGGAGGAATTGAGACCCAGTACTTC. Translated: CASRNYGGIETQYF.

At least ten counts were recorded for this clonotype. This chain connects TRBV3-1 to TRBJ2-1; D is unclear. This CDR3 has 12 residues. Trimming cost V 4 bases and J 8 bases, with 9 bases left between them. CDR1 and CDR2 from the germline V gene are LGHDT and YNNKEL (reference sequence). The CDR3 loop is CASSPRTYEQFF. The CDR3 coding sequence is TGTGCCAGCAGCCCAAGAACATATGAGCAGTTCTTC.

V usage is TRBV12-3 or TRBV12-4 and J usage is TRBJ2-7; D is ambiguous. CDR3 length: 13 residues. V was trimmed by 6 bases and J by 6 bases, leaving 15 bases between them. The CDR3 here is CASSLGYSGEQYF. The CDR3 DNA sequence: TGTGCCAGCAGCCTCGGGTATAGTGGCGAGCAGTACTTC.

This clonotype was counted many times. The DNA for the CDR3 is TGCGCCGGACTATACTCGACAGTCCTTAGGGGCTATGGCTACACCTTC. Translating gives CAGLYSTVLRGYGYTF. The chain recombines TRBV5-1 with TRBJ1-2; D might be TRBD1 (5 bases). The CDR3 length is 16 residues. CDR1 SGHRS and CDR2 YFSETQ come from the germline V gene. V lost 10 bases to trimming and J lost 4 bases, with 26 bases between them.

A few counts support this clonotype. This chain links TRBV14 with TRBJ1-3; a possible D gene is TRBD1 (6 bases). The length of the CDR3 is 15 residues. In germline, CDR1 is SGHDN, CDR2 FVKESK. Between the trimmed V and J ends, which lost 1 base and 4 bases, there was a span of 11 bases. The DNA for the CDR3 is TGTGCCAGCAGCCAAGGGGGGCCCGGGGGAAACACCATATATTTT. It encodes CASSQGGPGGNTIYF.